This T cell receptor (beta chain) comes out of a study of blood T cell repertoires in COVID-19. Background on the study: The United States, Italy and Spain supplied acute and convalescent COVID-19 samples. T cells, B-cell-depleted T cells, or PBMCs provided the cDNA or gDNA that served as material.

V lost 6 bases and J lost 7, with 10 bases in between. In germline, CDR1 is ENHRY, CDR2 SYGVKD. The CDR3 is made up of 12 amino acids. In the original analysis: Amplification of reference gene primers was used by the study to estimate nucleated cell counts. Produced via immunoSEQ multiplex PCR; TCRdb's table is partial and in-frame only. V and J calls plus clone size are reproduced from that table; the DNA served to infer D and trimming. The sample lists a few hundred thousand clones; roughly nine tenths were seen once. In terms of age and location, participants ranged from about 18 to 100 years and lived in roughly 22 US areas.

J is TRBJ2-1 and V is TRBV10-3; D possibly corresponds to TRBD2 (5 bases). The sequence was obtained from a man between 18 and 29 years old who had recovered from COVID-19. Sequenced: PBMCs or T cells enriched from blood (not recorded which). The CDR3 loop is CAIRGSVNEQFF. DNA of the CDR3: TGTGCCATCAGGGGTAGCGTAAATGAGCAGTTCTTC.